This entry is about one T cell receptor beta chain. The target antigen is unknown. This record comes from a study of T cells after yellow fever vaccination. Study-wide results and caveats: The CD4 compartment and the CD8 compartment contained a small share of clonotypes in common.

Using its own MiXCR run on the 5' RACE reads, TCRdb lists one record per CDR3 protein. Here the sample spans about 400,000 distinct CDR3 sequences, roughly 6.1% being singletons. V lost 4 bases and J lost 6; bases outside the gene matches: 7. Germline-derived CDR1 and CDR2 are SGHRS and YFSETQ. This CDR3 contains 15 residues. This receptor was taken from a young man who received the YFV17D yellow fever vaccine. The source was PBMCs, collected 5 days after the yellow fever booster vaccination. The genes are TRBV5-1 and TRBJ2-2; TRBD1 aligns across 9 bases. CDR3 residues: CASSLGQGSAGELFF. Written as DNA, the CDR3 is TGCGCCAGCAGCCTAGGACAGGGGAGCGCCGGGGAGCTGTTTTTT.